This section outlines one T cell receptor (beta chain) sequence together with its context. A few counts support this clone. The clone's antigen remains unknown. Per-base quality was not reported, and no clone a single base away is much larger than it. The sample comes from a study of cytomegalovirus exposure and HLA in healthy donors (TCRdb year 2017). For the wider study: An earlier analysis of roughly 570 of the donors reported over 250 Gb of sequence data and approximately 120 million unique TCR beta sequences obtained from roughly 180 million T cells. An early release that covered around 590 HLA-typed donors contained approximately 300 gigabases of sequencing data and tens of millions of unique TCR sequences. The genetic ancestry cluster associated with self-reported Caucasian donors included 70% to 85% of the roughly 360 genotyped donors. The study aimed to test whether signatures of past pathogen exposure could be identified by cataloging public T cell receptors. The study used immunosequencing to profile the T cell repertoires of some 600 subjects and linked those repertoires to cytomegalovirus serostatus. In addition to the first cohort of roughly 700 subjects, a separate validation cohort of 120 different subjects was used. High-throughput TCR immunosequencing, statistical association of individual TCRs with disease status, and machine learning were combined to predict cytomegalovirus infection status. In a later analysis, previously published TCR beta repertoires from 550 to 750 donors were re-analyzed and high-resolution HLA genotyping was added so that TCR occurrence patterns could be studied. The later analysis used no new phenotypic data to find candidate immune exposures, relying instead on TCR beta sequences and their occurrence across donors. In an earlier analysis of 587 of the donors, high-throughput TCR beta sequencing was used to judge whether each TCR beta V gene segment behaved as functional or pseudogenic. Donor age, sex, ethnicity and CMV serostatus were compiled alongside the repertoire data. A later genetic analysis used genome-wide SNP genotypes for about 65% of the 666 donors, treating that subset as a discovery cohort. All discovery cohort repertoires had been generated using a single sequencing platform. Both class I and class II loci were covered by HLA typing, at four-digit resolution. The number of typed donors differed by locus: roughly 629-630 for A, B, C, DRB1 and DQB1; about 520 for DQA1; fewer than 610 for DPA1; and 450 to 480 for DPB1. About 5 DR-DQ haplotypes were handled as single units for association and clustering, since linkage in the cohort was strong. Among almost 400 genotyped donors of the cohort, an average of approximately 250,000 unique TCR beta nucleotide sequences were sequenced per donor, approximately 20% of them non-productive. Findings and caveats that apply to the study as a whole: At a false discovery rate of 0.05, a later analysis linked 16,951 TCR beta sequences to specific HLA alleles. In a later genetic analysis, fewer N-insertions in productive TCRs were reported among donors in an Asian-associated ancestry cluster than the roughly 670-donor mean. Correlated functional status among segregating V segments might be attributable to linkage disequilibrium, but an unknown experimental factor could not be ruled out. V-gene and J-gene trimming of TCR beta chains was associated with a missense DCLRE1C variant in a later genetic analysis, and the association was replicated in an independent cohort. Broadly in line with IMGT annotations, most TCR beta V segments showed up in productive rearrangements about 87% or about 30% of the time in an earlier analysis of 587 of the donors. The study gave a list of 150 to 200 TCR beta chains associated with cytomegalovirus. Immune exposure information for the cohort was limited to CMV serostatus. A few of the identified cytomegalovirus-associated TCR beta chains were confirmed in vitro to be specific for cytomegalovirus antigens. In a later analysis, HLA-associated TCR beta chains were found to be more clonally expanded and to have lower generation probabilities than equally common non-associated chains. It was suggested by the authors that the approach could potentially be generalized to other disease states and immunological phenotypes. According to a later analysis, parvovirus B19, influenza, CMV and Epstein-Barr virus appeared linked to several top co-occurrence clusters. Strong co-occurrence of HLA alleles, especially DR and DQ, made assigning TCR associations to individual alleles difficult. A further reported finding was that TCR beta sequences accurately predicted the HLA-A and HLA-B alleles for most subjects in the first cohort. Across donors, most TCR sequences were observed very rarely, whereas some public TCRs were present in many individuals. Only TCR beta chains were sequenced in this cohort, and the absence of alpha or paired-chain data limited detectable features. According to a later analysis, most CMV-associated TCR beta chains appeared to be HLA-restricted, and the HLA associations seemed to be driven largely by CMV exposure. The sequencing pipeline was judged likely to have produced a cluster of highly shared sequence variants as a technical artifact. Because HLA typing was unavailable for some donors at each locus, only the typed subset was used in association tests. The classifier was reported to diagnose cytomegalovirus status with high specificity and sensitivity in both the original cohort and the validation cohort. Because counts were too low, about 17 rarely observed V segments, including chromosome 9 orphons, were excluded from the earlier analysis of 587 of the donors. In a later analysis, the rate of TCR association differed among HLA loci, with DRB1 alleles having the most associated TCRs and HLA-C alleles having the fewest. Some IMGT-functional V segments, including TRBV6-2 and TRBV6-3, could not be told apart with the 87-base-pair reads, so those segments were excluded. Sequencing depth was assumed to be roughly uniform across donors in the presence/absence analyses, though that assumption may not hold.

The receptor library was made with the immunoSEQ multiplex PCR assay. For the multiplex PCR, a mixture combining 60 forward primers for TCR Vbeta segments and 13 reverse primers for TCR Jbeta segments was used. Amplification of the CDR3 region of rearranged TCR beta genes was performed with a multiplex PCR assay on genomic DNA. The Illumina HiSeq System was used to sequence the amplified TCR beta libraries as 87-base-pair reads. The published analysis was carried out like this. A later analysis counted about 82 million unique TCR beta chains across the 666 repertoires, and roughly 11 million of these chains were shared by at least two donors. Raw reads were error-corrected and collapsed into unique sequences with a nearest-neighbor algorithm that merged closely related sequences to remove PCR and sequencing errors. To assign V, D and J gene segments, CDR3 sequences were aligned to IMGT reference sequences. For a sequence to be retained, a match of at least six nucleotides was required to both a V gene segment and a J gene segment. Rearrangements were classified as productive when the CDR3 lacked stop codons and remained in frame with V and J, and all other rearrangements were classified as non-productive. Following IMGT convention, CDR3 was defined as the stretch from the second conserved V-encoded cysteine up to the conserved J-encoded phenylalanine. The earlier analysis of some 550 of the donors excluded any sequence lacking an unambiguous match to a single V gene segment. An earlier analysis of 450 to 650 of the donors called V segments functional above 56.7% productive rearrangements and segregating when the between-donor standard deviation exceeded 5%. A statistical classification framework was built for diagnosing cytomegalovirus status from the catalog of TCR beta chain sequences. A later analysis assigned V and J genes by comparing TCR nucleotide sequences with IMGT/GENE-DB human TR gene sequences. The TCRdist pipeline was used in a later analysis to assign CDR3 sequences and most-parsimonious VDJ recombination scenarios. In a later analysis, each TCR beta chain was defined by its CDR3 amino acid sequence together with its V-gene family, and reads lacking a unique V-gene family were excluded. A later analysis removed over 500 highly shared, low-generation-probability nucleotide sequences to deal with suspected cross-contamination and a sequencing artifact. In a later analysis, a clonal expansion index for each public chain was calculated from normalized within-repertoire ranks of inferred template counts. In a later analysis, generation probabilities were computed using a VDJ recombination model fitted to out-of-frame rearrangements, and the results were checked against IGoR. In a later analysis, TCR-TCR, TCR-HLA and TCR-CMV co-occurrence was scored with hypergeometric tests, and a repertoire-size bias correction was applied to TCR pairs. In a later analysis, false discovery rates were estimated by permuting HLA or CMV assignments 20 times. A later analysis grouped co-occurring TCRs with DBSCAN, adding TCRdist sequence similarity when clustering within HLA-allele-positive subsets. Repertoires with fewer than 30,000 or more than 120,000 public chains were left out of co-occurrence clustering, as were about 5 repertoires with anomalous nucleotide sharing. TCRdb's version of the immuneACCESS table is confined to in-frame rearrangements and falls short of the full clone set. An unresolved V gene accounts for under half of the shortfall where checked; the remainder is of unknown origin. V and J calls and clone size are given by that table; D and trimming were obtained from the DNA. Here the sample has roughly 90,000 clones; 82% occur a single time. Together, the top ten hold 3.4% of the sample.

The cohort was made up of approximately 670 healthy bone marrow donors. At the time of sampling, all cohort members were nominally healthy, though unrecorded immune exposures were likely present. The donor tested CMV seropositive and was one of the 289 seropositive cohort members. Every donor gave a peripheral blood sample, and the peripheral blood mononuclear cells from that sample were used for TCR beta sequencing. Genomic DNA extraction from the blood cell samples was performed with the Qiagen DNeasy Blood Extraction Kit. Taken from the germline V gene, the CDR1 and CDR2 loops are MDHEN and SYDVKM. The cysteine opens and the phenylalanine closes a CDR3 of 12 amino acids. Just the 36-base CDR3 DNA is kept, in frame starting at base 1. V was cut back by 3 bases and J by 3 bases, leaving a gap of 4 bases between them.

Sample: PBMCs. The clonotype originates from a man under 40 in good health and CMV-seropositive. The chain is assembled from TRBV28 and TRBJ2-3; no D gene call is confident. The DNA reads as follows: TGTGCCAGCAGTTTCCCTACAGATACGCAGTATTTT. This is translated as CASSFPTDTQYF.